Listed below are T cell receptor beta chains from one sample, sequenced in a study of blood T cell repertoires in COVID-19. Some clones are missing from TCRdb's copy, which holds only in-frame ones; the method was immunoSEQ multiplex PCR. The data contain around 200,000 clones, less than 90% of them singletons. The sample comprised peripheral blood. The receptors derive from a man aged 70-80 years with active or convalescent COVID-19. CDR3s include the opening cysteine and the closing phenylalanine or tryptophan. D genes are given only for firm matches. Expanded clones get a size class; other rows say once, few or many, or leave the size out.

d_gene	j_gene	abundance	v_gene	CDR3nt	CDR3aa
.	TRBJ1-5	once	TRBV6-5	TGTGCCAGCAGTCACAGTGTTACTAGCAATCAGCCCCAGCATTTT	CASSHSVTSNQPQHF
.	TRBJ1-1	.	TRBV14	TGTGCCAGCAGCCAAGGGACCAGGGTCATGAACACTGAAGCTTTCTTT	CASSQGTRVMNTEAFF
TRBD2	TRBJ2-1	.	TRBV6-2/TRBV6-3	TGTGCCAGCAGTTACTCGATGTCTGCGGGAGGGATCCAAGGAGATGAGCAGTTCTTC	CASSYSMSAGGIQGDEQFF
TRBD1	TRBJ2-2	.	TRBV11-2	TGTGCCAGCAGCTTTGTTGACAGGGCTGGCGGGGAGCTGTTTTTT	CASSFVDRAGGELFF
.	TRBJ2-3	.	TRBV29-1	TGCAGCGTTGATGGGACTTCTAGCACAGATACGCAGTATTTT	CSVDGTSSTDTQYF
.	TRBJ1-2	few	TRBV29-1	TGCAGCGTTGAGGGGCAGGTACTGGGCTACACCTTC	CSVEGQVLGYTF
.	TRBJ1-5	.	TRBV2	TGTGCCAGCAGTGAAGACAGGGTAGGCAATCAGCCCCAGCATTTT	CASSEDRVGNQPQHF
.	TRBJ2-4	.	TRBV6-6	TGTGCCAGCAGTAGGACAGGGAGGGACATTCAGTACTTC	CASSRTGRDIQYF
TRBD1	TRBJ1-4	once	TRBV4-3	TGCGCCAGCAGCCAAGATGGGCGGGGACAGGATGAAAAACTGTTTTTT	CASSQDGRGQDEKLFF
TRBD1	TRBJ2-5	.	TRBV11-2	TGTGCCAGCAGCCCCTGGGGGACAGAACAAGAGACCCAGTACTTC	CASSPWGTEQETQYF
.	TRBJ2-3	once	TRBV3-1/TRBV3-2	TGTGCCAGCAGCCATCGTCCGGGAGTAGATACGCAGTATTTT	CASSHRPGVDTQYF
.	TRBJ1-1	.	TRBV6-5	TGTGCCACCACCGGGAACACTGAAGCTTTCTTT	CATTGNTEAFF
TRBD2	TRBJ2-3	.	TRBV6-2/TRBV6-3	TGTGCCAGCAGTTGGGGAAGAAGCGGGGGTTTCACAGATACGCAGTATTTT	CASSWGRSGGFTDTQYF
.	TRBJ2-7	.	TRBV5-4	TGTGCCAGCAGCTTGGCAGCGGGCCACCACTACGAGCAGTACTTC	CASSLAAGHHYEQYF
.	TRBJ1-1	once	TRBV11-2	TGTGCCAGCAGCTTAGTCTCCGGGTTTGGGACTGAAGCTTTCTTT	CASSLVSGFGTEAFF
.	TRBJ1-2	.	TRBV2	TGTGCCAGCAGAGCCGGACAGTACGGCGGCTACACCTTC	CASRAGQYGGYTF
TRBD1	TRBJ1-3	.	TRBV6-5	TGTGCCAGCAGTAGGGACAGCTACTCTGGAAACACCATATATTTT	CASSRDSYSGNTIYF
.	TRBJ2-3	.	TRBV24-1	TGTGCCACCAGTGACCCGACTGTGCCCACAGATACGCAGTATTTT	CATSDPTVPTDTQYF
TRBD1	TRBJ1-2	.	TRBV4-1	TGCGCCAGCAGCCAAGGGACAGGGGGTAACAACTATGGCTACACCTTC	CASSQGTGGNNYGYTF
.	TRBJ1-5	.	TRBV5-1	TGCGCCAGCAGCTTATCAGGGAGGGGCAATCAGCCCCAGCATTTT	CASSLSGRGNQPQHF
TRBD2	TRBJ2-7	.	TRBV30	TGTGCCTGGAGTGTGCCGCGAAGGACTAGCGCGGGCTACGAGCAGTACTTC	CAWSVPRRTSAGYEQYF
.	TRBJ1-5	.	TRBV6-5	TGTGCCAGCAGCTCGCGGGGGAGAGGCAATCAGCCCCAGCATTTT	CASSSRGRGNQPQHF
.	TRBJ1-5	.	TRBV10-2	TGCGCCAGCAGTGAGTCTACAAAAGATCAGCCCCAGCATTTT	CASSESTKDQPQHF
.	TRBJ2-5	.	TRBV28	TGTGCCAGCAGTTTTCGCGGGATGATACAAGAGACCCAGTACTTC	CASSFRGMIQETQYF
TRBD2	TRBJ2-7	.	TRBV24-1	TGTGCCACCAGTGATTCCCGAAGGGCGGGGGACGAGCAGTACTTC	CATSDSRRAGDEQYF
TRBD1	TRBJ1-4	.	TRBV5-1	TGCGCCAGCAGCCCCAGGACAGGGGGTGAAAAACTGTTTTTT	CASSPRTGGEKLFF
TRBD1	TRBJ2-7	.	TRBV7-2	TGTGCCAGCAGCCCCGGGACAGGGAGAGGCGAGCAGTACTTC	CASSPGTGRGEQYF
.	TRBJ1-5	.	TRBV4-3	TGCGCCAGCAGCCAAATCCTCAATCAGCCCCAGCATTTT	CASSQILNQPQHF
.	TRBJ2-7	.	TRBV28	TGTGCCAGCAGTCTAGTACCCGACGAGCAGTACTTC	CASSLVPDEQYF
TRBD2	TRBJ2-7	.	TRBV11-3	TGTGCCAGCAGCTTAGTAGGGACTAGTTCCGAGCAGTACTTC	CASSLVGTSSEQYF
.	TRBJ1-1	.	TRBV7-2	TGTGCCAGCAGCTTAGCGCTAAACACTGAAGCTTTCTTT	CASSLALNTEAFF
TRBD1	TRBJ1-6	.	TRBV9	TGTGCCAGCAGTTCGACAGGGGTGAATTCACCCCTCCACTTT	CASSSTGVNSPLHF
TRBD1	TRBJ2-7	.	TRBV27	TGTGCCAGCAGTTCCCTCGGGGACAGGGGCAGCTACGAGCAGTACTTC	CASSSLGDRGSYEQYF
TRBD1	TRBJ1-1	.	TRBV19	TGTGCCAGTAGTATGGGGGGACAGCTTAACACTGAAGCTTTCTTT	CASSMGGQLNTEAFF
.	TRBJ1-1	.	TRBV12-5	TGTGCTAGTGGCCCGACACTGAACACTGAAGCTTTCTTT	CASGPTLNTEAFF
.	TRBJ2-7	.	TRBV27	TGTGCCAGCAGCATAATACAGGGTCGTGACGAGCAGTACTTC	CASSIIQGRDEQYF
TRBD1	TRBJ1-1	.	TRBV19	TGTGCCACTAGACGCGCCGGGACAGCGCTTTCAAATGAAGCTTTCTTT	CATRRAGTALSNEAFF
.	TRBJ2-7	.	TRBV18	TGTGCCAGCTCACCATACAGGGACGAGCAGTACTTC	CASSPYRDEQYF
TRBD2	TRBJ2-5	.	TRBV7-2	TGTGCCAGCAGCTATGGACTAGCGGCCCAAGAGACCCAGTACTTC	CASSYGLAAQETQYF
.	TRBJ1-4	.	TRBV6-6	TGTGCCAGCAGACTCCGGTACAGAGAAACTAATGAAAAACTGTTTTTT	CASRLRYRETNEKLFF
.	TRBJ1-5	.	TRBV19	TGTGCCAGTAGTATAGACAGGGGTGGAAATCAGCCCCAGCATTTT	CASSIDRGGNQPQHF
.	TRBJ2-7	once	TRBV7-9	TGTGCCAGCAGCTCCCCGGGTTGGTCCTCCTACGAGCAGTACTTC	CASSSPGWSSYEQYF
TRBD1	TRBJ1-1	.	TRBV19	TGTGCCAGCGCTTACAGGGGACGGGCTGAAGCTTTCTTT	CASAYRGRAEAFF
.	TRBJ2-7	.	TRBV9	TGTGCCAGCAGCGTAGGAGGGAACGGCTACGAGCAGTACTTC	CASSVGGNGYEQYF
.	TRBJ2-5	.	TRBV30	TGTAGTATCGGGGCGGGATGGGGGACCCAGTACTTC	CSIGAGWGTQYF
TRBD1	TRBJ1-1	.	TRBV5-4	TGTGCCAGCAGCCCGGACAGGGTTGGCGCTTTCTTT	CASSPDRVGAFF